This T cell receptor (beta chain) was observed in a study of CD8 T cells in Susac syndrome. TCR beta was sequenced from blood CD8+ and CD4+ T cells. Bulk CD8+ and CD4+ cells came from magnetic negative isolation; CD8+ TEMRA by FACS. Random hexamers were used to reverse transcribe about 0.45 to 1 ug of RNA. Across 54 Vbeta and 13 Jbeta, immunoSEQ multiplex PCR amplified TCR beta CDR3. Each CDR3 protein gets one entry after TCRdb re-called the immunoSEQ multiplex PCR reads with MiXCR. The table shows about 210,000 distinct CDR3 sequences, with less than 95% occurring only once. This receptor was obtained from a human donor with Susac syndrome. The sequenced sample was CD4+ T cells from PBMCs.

The CDR3 sequence is CASSQDFADTIYF. In nucleotides, the CDR3 is TGCGCCAGCAGCCAAGATTTCGCGGACACCATATATTTT. The genes are TRBV4-3 and TRBJ1-3, with unresolved D. Germline lookup yields CDR1 LGHNA and CDR2 YSLEER. CDR3 length equals 13 residues. V dropped 0 bases and J dropped 8 bases, with 8 bases sitting between them.